The clone carrying this T cell receptor (beta chain) was counted a single time. Its antigen is unidentified. These data come from a study of cytomegalovirus exposure and HLA in healthy donors. Whole-study context: In terms of ancestry, the Caucasian-associated cluster contained about four fifths of the 398 genotyped donors.

V shed 5 bases and J shed 10 bases, with 16 bases lying between them. The CDR3 length is 13 residues. Germline V lookup: CDR1 SGHTA, CDR2 FQGTGA. Study results and limitations: After further analysis at a later stage, 15,000 to 20,000 TCR beta sequences were associated with HLA alleles at 0.05 false discovery rate. Researchers had no immune exposure information except CMV serostatus available.

PCR involved 60 Vbeta and 13 Jbeta primers. The protocol was immunoSEQ multiplex PCR, while the TCRdb copy is restricted to in-frame clones and leaves out a portion. The sample lists some 100,000 clones, roughly two thirds occurring once. The sequence derives from a woman aged 45-59 years in good health and CMV-seropositive. The V gene is TRBV7-3, the J gene TRBJ2-3, with a weak D call TRBD2 (5 bases). Material for sequencing was PBMCs. CDR3 coding DNA: TGTGCCAGCAGCCTTGAGGGAAGCTCGGCGCAGTATTTT. It yields the protein CASSLEGSSAQYF.